This T cell receptor beta chain was identified in a study of Ad26.COV2.S vaccination and SARS-CoV-2 variants. About the research overall: COV1001, an Ad26.COV2.S trial, supplied this vaccine-arm donor. Ad26.COV2.S shots went into the muscle once or twice, 56 days apart.

With regard to this clone: Antigen specificity is unknown.

Notes on the study in general: Individuals receiving vaccine had higher spike-specific TCR breadth than placebo recipients did.

Sample treatment: over 15 received Ad26.COV2.S at low or high dose, single or two shots; several received placebo; per-sample allocation not given. Day 63 after the first vaccine or placebo injection was the time point for sampling. Boston hosted the donor, who was an adult aged 18-55 years. Only in-frame clones appear in the TCRdb table, and some are missing; sequencing was by immunoSEQ multiplex PCR. This table has 350,000 to 500,000 clones, 88% appearing once. CDR1 and CDR2 (germline): SGHAT, FQNNGV. The CDR3 spans 18 residues. V was clipped by 5 bases and J by 0 bases; unmatched bases: 8. The chain is built from TRBV11-2 and TRBJ2-7, with 15 bases lining up with TRBD2. This specimen was peripheral blood, taken in a trial of Ad26.COV2.S vaccine versus placebo. The clonotype comes from a person aged 18-60 years who received the Ad26.COV2.S COVID-19 vaccine or a placebo. CDR3 loop: CASSPGTSGGLSSYEQYF. In DNA, the CDR3 is TGTGCCAGCAGCCCTGGGACTAGCGGGGGGCTCAGCTCCTACGAGCAGTACTTC.